This T cell receptor beta chain was sequenced for a study of molecular identifiers for immune sequencing clone quantification. Study results and limitations: Clone sizes that are highly expanded could be underestimated when identical TCR molecules share a barcode. Whereas naive cells kept under 1% of molecules in clones above 20 RNA copies, such clones held over 97% in effectors.

In TCRdb, the PCR reads were re-called with MiXCR into one record per CDR3 protein. The sample lists 45,000 to 60,000 distinct CDR3 sequences; 35% to 40% were seen once. A CD8+CD4-CCR7+CD45RA+ gate was used to sort naive CD8 T cells. V was shortened by 0 bases and J by 2 bases, with 6 bases between the two germline ends. The length of the CDR3 is 14 residues. CDR1 is SGDLS, CDR2 YYNGEE, per germline. This clonotype has ten or more counts. As yet, its antigen is unknown. The chain couples TRBV9 to TRBJ2-1; TRBD2 might be the D (5 bases). The receptor was derived from a human donor in good health. Some libraries in this study had Jurkat cell RNA spiked in. Sequences were obtained from naive CD8+ T cells from blood, with Jurkat cell RNA spiked in. Subset denoted: FACS-sorted CD8+CD4-CCR7+CD45RA+ naive T cells. CDR3 nucleotide sequence: TGTGCCAGCAGCGTAGATAGCGCCTACAATGAGCAGTTCTTC. It specifies CASSVDSAYNEQFF. Together with reference TRBV9 and TRBJ2-1, the CDR3 gives the full variable domain: DSGVTQTPKHLITATGQRVTLRCSPRSGDLSVYWYQQSLDQGLQFLIQYYNGEERAKGNILERFSAQQFPDLHSELNLSSLELGDSALYFCASSVDSAYNEQFFGPGTRLTVL.